These T cell receptor beta chains were read from a single sample in a study of blood T cell repertoires in COVID-19. The method was immunoSEQ multiplex PCR; TCRdb's version includes in-frame clones alone and lacks a portion of them. The sample contains about 240,000 clones, roughly 90% of which appear only once. Sequences were obtained from peripheral blood. The receptors shown here come from a man in his fifties or sixties with acute or convalescent COVID-19. Each CDR3 is given with its conserved first and last residue. Clone size is given for some rows only: seen once, a few or many times, or a class if the clone is expanded.

clone_size	v_call	cdr3_aa
NA	TRBV5-1	CASSLGGTGWNEQYF
NA	TRBV9	CASSAWTGADEAFF
NA	TRBV6-2/TRBV6-3	CASSLIAEDTDTQYF
NA	TRBV23-1	CASSHSDGGQALTTGELFF
NA	TRBV28	CASSPRYRGGGPYEQYF
NA	TRBV5-6	CASSLVAGGHGELFF
NA	TRBV19	CASSPNNYGYTF
NA	TRBV13	CASSLVAGVQDTQYF
NA	TRBV16	CASSQSQGSGYTF
NA	TRBV5-4	CASSPDRGREPQHF
NA	TRBV18	CASSPQADTEAFF
NA	TRBV5-5	CASSLSGPQYF
NA	TRBV12-3/TRBV12-4	CASSLAGGEKLFF
NA	TRBV19	CASTTSGSRSYNEQFF
NA	TRBV6-2/TRBV6-3	CASSPQSGVPYEQYF
NA	TRBV18	CASSPAGTSGRELFF
NA	TRBV29-1	CSVSAYNTEAFF
once	TRBV27	CASRLAGDSYEQYF
NA	TRBV18	CASSPDSFYNEQFF
NA	TRBV4-3	CASSQEHRGGGAQNIQYF
NA	TRBV11-3	CASSLRMLGGGQETQYF
few	TRBV28	CASSSPHTGGTEAFF
NA	TRBV15	CATSRQRAGTYGYTF
once	TRBV6-6	CASSPAASRPGGPQHF
NA	TRBV6-1	CASSDASGEGPLHF
NA	TRBV27	CATGREWGSPLHF
NA	TRBV7-2	CASSLGNLVQGPEAFF
NA	TRBV9	CASSVGSGSRGQETQYF
NA	TRBV29-1	CSADDRSGTEAFF
NA	TRBV25-1	CASSGAYEQYF
once	TRBV25-1	CASSVSGAGGTQYF
NA	TRBV28	CASSPYTSFYNTGELFF
NA	TRBV6-1	CASSERSYEQYF
NA	TRBV3-1/TRBV3-2	CASSQESGLAGVGELFF
once	TRBV27	CASSFRSSYNSPLHF
NA	TRBV7-2	CASSSGQNTGELFF
NA	TRBV28	CASRTSGPRVDTQYF
NA	TRBV9	CASSVDRGQPQHF
NA	TRBV20-1	CSATETPGTDYSPLHF
NA	TRBV14	CASSQGSRVRTEAFF
NA	TRBV14	CASSQSAYEQYF